This record covers a single T cell receptor beta chain. The data are from a study of T cell changes during pregnancy in multiple sclerosis. This CDR3 contains 13 residues. V dropped 7 bases and J dropped 0; count of bases not matched to a gene: 2. Germline V lookup: CDR1 SQVTM, CDR2 ANQGSEA. TCRdb's table, derived via immunoSEQ multiplex PCR, lists solely in-frame clones and lacks some. In the table there are tens of thousands of clones, approximately 93% of which are singletons. This TCR came from a female donor with multiple sclerosis, enrolled in a pregnancy study. The chain combines TRBV29-1 with TRBJ2-1; 8 nucleotides line up with TRBD1. This specimen consisted of peripheral blood, obtained in the second trimester of pregnancy. The CDR3 sequence: CSGGQDSYNEQFF. The CDR3 DNA sequence: TGCAGCGGGGGACAGGACTCCTACAATGAGCAGTTCTTC.